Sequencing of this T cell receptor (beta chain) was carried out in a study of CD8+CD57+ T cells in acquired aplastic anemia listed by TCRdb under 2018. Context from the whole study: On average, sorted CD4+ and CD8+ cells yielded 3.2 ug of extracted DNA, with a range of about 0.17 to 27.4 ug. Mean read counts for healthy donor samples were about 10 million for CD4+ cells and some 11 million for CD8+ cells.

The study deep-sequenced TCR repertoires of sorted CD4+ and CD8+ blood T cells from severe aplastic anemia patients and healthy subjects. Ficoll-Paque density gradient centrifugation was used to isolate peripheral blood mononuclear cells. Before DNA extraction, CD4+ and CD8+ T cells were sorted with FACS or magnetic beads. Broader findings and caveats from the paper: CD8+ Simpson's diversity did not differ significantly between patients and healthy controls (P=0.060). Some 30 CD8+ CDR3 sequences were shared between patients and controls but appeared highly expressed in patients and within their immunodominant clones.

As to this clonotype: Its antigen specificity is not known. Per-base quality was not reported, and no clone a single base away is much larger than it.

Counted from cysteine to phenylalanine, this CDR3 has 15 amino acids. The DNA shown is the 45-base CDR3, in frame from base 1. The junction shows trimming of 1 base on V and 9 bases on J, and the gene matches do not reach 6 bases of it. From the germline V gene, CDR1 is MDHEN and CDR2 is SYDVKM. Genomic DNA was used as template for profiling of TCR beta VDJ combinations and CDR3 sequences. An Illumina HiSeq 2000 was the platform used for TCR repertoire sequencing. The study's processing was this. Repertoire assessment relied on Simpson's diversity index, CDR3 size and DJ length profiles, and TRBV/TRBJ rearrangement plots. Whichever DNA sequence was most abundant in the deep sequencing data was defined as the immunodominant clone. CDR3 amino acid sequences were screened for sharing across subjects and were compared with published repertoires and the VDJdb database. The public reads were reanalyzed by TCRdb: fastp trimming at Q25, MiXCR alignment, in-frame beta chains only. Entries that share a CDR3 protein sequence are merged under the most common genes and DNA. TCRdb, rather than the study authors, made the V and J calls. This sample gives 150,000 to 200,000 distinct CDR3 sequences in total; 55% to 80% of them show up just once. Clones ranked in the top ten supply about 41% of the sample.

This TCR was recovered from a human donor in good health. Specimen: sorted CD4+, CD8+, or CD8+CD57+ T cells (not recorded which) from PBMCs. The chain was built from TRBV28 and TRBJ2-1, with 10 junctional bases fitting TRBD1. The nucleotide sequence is TGTGCCAGCAGTTTATCGGGACAGGGGAGGACTGAGCAGTTCTTC. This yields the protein CASSLSGQGRTEQFF.